This T cell receptor beta chain was sequenced in a study of T-cell memory formation after mild COVID-19. In TCRdb, the 5' RACE reads were re-called with MiXCR into one record per CDR3 protein. The sample consists of fewer than 700,000 distinct CDR3 sequences, approximately 21% of them appearing once. In germline, CDR1 is MNHEY, CDR2 SMNVEV (reference sequence). The length of the CDR3 is 14 residues. Trimming shortened V by 4 bases and J by 1 base, and 11 bases separated the two germline ends. The receptor's source is an adult woman who had mild COVID-19 (a few samples of this study predate the infection). Cell type and time point are not known. The chain is built from TRBV27 and TRBJ2-7, with D possibly matching TRBD1 (5 bases). Sequences were obtained from PBMCs or a T cell subset sorted from them (not recorded which). The CDR3 loop is CASSSGFSSYEQYF. CDR3 bases: TGTGCCAGCAGTTCAGGGTTTAGTTCCTACGAGCAGTACTTC.